The present T cell receptor (beta chain) was sequenced within a study of T cell responses to AZD1222 COVID-19 vaccine (dated by TCRdb to 2020 to 2023). Some background on the complete study: A total of under 250 trial participants underwent TCR sequencing, of whom 207 had received two doses of AZD1222 and 26 had received two doses of the MenACWY control vaccine. Enrollment into the trials was organized by age into subgroups of 18-55, 56-69 and 70-plus years, and those subgroups contained roughly 160, 29 and 62 TCR-sequenced participants, respectively. Summary of the overall study and its limitations: The whole spike protein was spanned by vaccine-associated CD4 TCRs, and dominant responses were seen in regions 160-218 and 743-854. Nearly half of unique spike-specific TCRs reportedly recognized epitopes outside regions mutated in the B.1.351 and B.1.1.7 variants. Spike-specific TCR breadth and depth rose significantly after two AZD1222 doses compared with day 0 and with MenACWY recipients. Participants were mostly white British, with more females than males. The authors suggested clonal diversity may have been underestimated. The 56-69-year group was small, and its depth increase did not reach significance, likely because of low power. Because no day 14 peak-response samples were available, repertoires were characterized only after the peak T cell response. Only five or six AZD1222 recipients were SARS-CoV-2 seropositive at baseline, limiting conclusions about previously exposed vaccinees.

In the case of this clone: Its specific antigen is unknown. No quality values exist for individual bases; no much larger clone is one base distant.

The CDR3 regions of human TCRbeta chains were subjected to immunosequencing. The source study handled its data this way. TCRs in the repertoires were compared against a reference library of SARS-CoV-2-specific TCRs that had been generated with the MIRA antigen-specificity platform. Breadth was defined as the fraction of unique TCRs that were SARS-CoV-2-associated. Depth was defined as the fraction of total T cells that were SARS-CoV-2-associated. Using the MIRA data, each spike-specific TCR was mapped to the spike region that the TCR reacts to and placed in a CD4 or CD8 class. Log10-transformed breadth and depth values were compared by one-way ANOVA with Sidak's multiple comparisons tests. Entries here come from immuneACCESS through TCRdb and include only in-frame sequences with V and J called. Some clones fail to appear in such tables; in the studies checked, an unresolved V gene covers under half of the shortfall, and the cause of the remainder is unknown. D and trimming were read from the DNA, whereas the V and J calls and clone size are those reported in that table. The table for this sample lists about 110,000 clones; roughly 90% of them were counted only once. Clones ranked in the top ten supply 7.5% to 9.5% of the sample.

The sample's time point label, decoded: about 28 days (+/-7) after the second vaccine dose. Because spike-specific TCR depth and breadth did not differ between the two schedules, AZD1222 recipients who got a second dose at roughly 4 weeks were pooled with those who got a second dose at roughly 12 weeks. The vaccinee samples were drawn from two UK trials, COV001 and COV002, one of which was a single-blind randomized controlled phase 2/3 trial testing AZD1222 (ChAdOx1 nCoV-19) in healthy adults. For TCRbeta chain sequencing, PBMC samples were collected from trial participants at day 0 and at day 28 after the second dose. Cut back by 5 bases and 3 bases, the V and J ends lie 11 bases apart. Per the germline V gene (reference sequence), LNHNV is the CDR1 and YYDKDF is the CDR2. The CDR3 contains 13 residues, cysteine and phenylalanine counted. Solely the CDR3 DNA is kept, with 39 bases framed from the first base.

The sequence came from an adult who received the AZD1222 COVID-19 vaccine. The chain couples TRBV15 to TRBJ2-7; TRBD1 is perhaps the D gene, given 6 matching bases. The material was peripheral blood, obtained 28 days after the second AZD1222 dose. The CDR3 here reads CATSVEGGYEQYF. The bases are TGTGCCACCAGCGTCGAAGGGGGCTACGAGCAGTACTTC.